This T cell receptor beta chain appears in the sequencing data of a study of T-cell memory formation after mild COVID-19. The study, taken as a whole, reports: Later expanders leaned CD4+, whereas day 15 to 85 contracting clones were balanced CD4/CD8. The appearance of some responding clones in pre-infection memory suggested that cross-reactive memory joined.

TCRdb reprocessed the 5' RACE reads via MiXCR and lists one record per CDR3 protein. In the table there are 30,000 to 45,000 distinct CDR3 sequences, over 9.5% of which are singletons. Turning to this clonotype: The antigen remains undetermined.

V was cut by 6 bases and J by 5 bases, with 7 bases left in between. This CDR3 has 11 amino acids. This chain links TRBV12-3 or TRBV12-4 with TRBJ2-5; D is ambiguous. The sequenced material came from PBMCs or a T cell subset sorted from them (not recorded which). The TCR originated in a man younger than 35 who had mild COVID-19 (a few samples of this study predate the infection). Cell type and time point are not known. The CDR3 bases are TGTGCCAGCAGGGTCGGTGAGACCCAGTACTTC. Amino acids: CASRVGETQYF.